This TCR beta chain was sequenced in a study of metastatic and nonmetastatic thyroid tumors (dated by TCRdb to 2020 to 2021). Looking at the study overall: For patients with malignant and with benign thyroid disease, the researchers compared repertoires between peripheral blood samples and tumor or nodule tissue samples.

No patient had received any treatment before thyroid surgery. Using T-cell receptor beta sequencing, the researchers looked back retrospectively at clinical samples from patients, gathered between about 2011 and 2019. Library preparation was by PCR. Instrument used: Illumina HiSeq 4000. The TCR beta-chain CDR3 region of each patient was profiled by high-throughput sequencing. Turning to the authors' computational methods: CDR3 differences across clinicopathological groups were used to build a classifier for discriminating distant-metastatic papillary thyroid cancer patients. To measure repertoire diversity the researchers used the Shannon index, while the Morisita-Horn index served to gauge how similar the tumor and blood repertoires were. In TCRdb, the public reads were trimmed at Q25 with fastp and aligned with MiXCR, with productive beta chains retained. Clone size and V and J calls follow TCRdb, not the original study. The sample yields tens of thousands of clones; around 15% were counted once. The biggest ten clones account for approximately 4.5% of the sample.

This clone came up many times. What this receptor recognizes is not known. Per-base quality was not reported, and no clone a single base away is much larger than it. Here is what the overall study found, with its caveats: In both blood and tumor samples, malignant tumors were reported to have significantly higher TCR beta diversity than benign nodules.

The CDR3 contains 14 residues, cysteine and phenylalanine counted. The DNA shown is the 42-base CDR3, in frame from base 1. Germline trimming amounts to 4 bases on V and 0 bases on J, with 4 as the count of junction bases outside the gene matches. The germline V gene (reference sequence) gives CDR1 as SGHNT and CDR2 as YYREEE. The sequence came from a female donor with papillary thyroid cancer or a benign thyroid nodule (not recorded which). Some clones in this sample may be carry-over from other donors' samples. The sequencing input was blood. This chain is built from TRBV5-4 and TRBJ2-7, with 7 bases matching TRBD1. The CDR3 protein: CASSDGQVSYEQYF. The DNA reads TGTGCCAGCAGCGACGGACAGGTCTCCTACGAGCAGTACTTC.